This paragraph covers one T cell receptor beta chain sequence. V dropped 4 bases and J dropped 0 bases, with 9 bases sitting between them. The CDR3 is 15 amino acids. Germline V gives CDR1 LGHDT, CDR2 YNNKEL (reference sequence). This table comes from immunoSEQ multiplex PCR, and its TCRdb copy is limited to in-frame clones, with some not included. This table has roughly 100,000 clones, roughly 87% appearing once. The sample is drawn from a study of blood T cell repertoires in COVID-19. The material sequenced was peripheral blood. The TCR was taken from a man between 50 and 59 years old in a cohort sampled during active COVID-19. The chain links TRBV3-1 (or the pseudogene TRBV3-2) to TRBJ2-2; D ambiguous. For the CDR3, the DNA is TGTGCCAGCAGCCCCCCCCGGGCGAACACCGGGGAGCTGTTTTTT. Its translation: CASSPPRANTGELFF.